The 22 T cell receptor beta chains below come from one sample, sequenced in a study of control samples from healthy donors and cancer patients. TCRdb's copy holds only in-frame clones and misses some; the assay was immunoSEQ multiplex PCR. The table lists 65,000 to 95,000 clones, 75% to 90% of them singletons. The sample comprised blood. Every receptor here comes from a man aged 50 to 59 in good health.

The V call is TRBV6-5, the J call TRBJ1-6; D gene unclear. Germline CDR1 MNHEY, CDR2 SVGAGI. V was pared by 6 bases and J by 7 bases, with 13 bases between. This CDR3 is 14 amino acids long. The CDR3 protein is CASRKGSGNSPLHF. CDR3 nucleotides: TGTGCCAGCAGAAAGGGAAGTGGAAATTCACCCCTCCACTTT.

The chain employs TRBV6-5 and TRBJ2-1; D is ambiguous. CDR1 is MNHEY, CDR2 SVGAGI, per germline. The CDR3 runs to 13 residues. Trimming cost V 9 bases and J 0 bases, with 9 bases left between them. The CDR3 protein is CASRQSSYNEQFF. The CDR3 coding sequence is TGTGCCAGTAGGCAGAGCTCCTACAATGAGCAGTTCTTC.

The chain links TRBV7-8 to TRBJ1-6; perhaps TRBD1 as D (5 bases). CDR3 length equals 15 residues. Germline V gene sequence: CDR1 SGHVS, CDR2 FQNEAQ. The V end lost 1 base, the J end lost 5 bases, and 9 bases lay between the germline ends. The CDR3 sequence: CASSLGPGNNSPLHF. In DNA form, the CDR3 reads TGTGCCAGCAGCTTAGGCCCAGGGAATAATTCACCCCTCCACTTT.

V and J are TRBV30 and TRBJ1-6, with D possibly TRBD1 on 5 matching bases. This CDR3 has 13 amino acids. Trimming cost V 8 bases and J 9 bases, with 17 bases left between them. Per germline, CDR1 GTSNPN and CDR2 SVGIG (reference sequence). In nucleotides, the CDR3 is TGTGCCCTGGGGAAACAGCAGGGTTCACCCCTCCACTTT. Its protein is CALGKQQGSPLHF.

The CDR3 region is CAISMTGDIGYTF. CDR3 DNA: TGTGCCATCAGTATGACAGGGGATATTGGCTACACCTTC. V usage is TRBV10-3 and J usage is TRBJ1-2; TRBD1 matches 8 bases. Germline lookup yields CDR1 ENHRY and CDR2 SYGVKD. The CDR3 has 13 amino acids. The J segment lost 7 bases and the V segment lost 5 bases, leaving 6 bases of the junction unmatched.

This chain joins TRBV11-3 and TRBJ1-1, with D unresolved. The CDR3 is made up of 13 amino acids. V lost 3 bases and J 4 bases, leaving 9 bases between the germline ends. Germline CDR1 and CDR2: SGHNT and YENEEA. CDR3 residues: CASSFDRRTEAFF. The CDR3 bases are TGTGCCAGCAGCTTCGATAGGCGCACTGAAGCTTTCTTT.

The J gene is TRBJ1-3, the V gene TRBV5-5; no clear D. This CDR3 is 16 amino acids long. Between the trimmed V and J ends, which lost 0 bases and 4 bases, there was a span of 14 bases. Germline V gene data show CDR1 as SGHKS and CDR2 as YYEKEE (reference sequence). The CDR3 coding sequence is TGTGCCAGCAGCTTGGGACCTCTGGCGGGGGGAAACACCATATATTTT. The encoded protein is CASSLGPLAGGNTIYF.

CDR3 in DNA: TGTGCCAGCAGCCAAGTGGGGGTACCCCTCCACTTT. This sequence encodes CASSQVGVPLHF. This chain joins TRBV3-1 (or the pseudogene TRBV3-2) and TRBJ1-6, with D perhaps TRBD1 (5 bases). Germline CDR1 is LGHDT and CDR2 is YNNKEL (reference sequence). The CDR3 runs 12 residues. Trimming stripped 1 base from V and 12 bases from J, with 7 bases between.

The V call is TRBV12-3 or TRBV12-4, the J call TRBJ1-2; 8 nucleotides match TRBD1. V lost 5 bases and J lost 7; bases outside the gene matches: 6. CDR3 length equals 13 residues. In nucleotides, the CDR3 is TGTGCCAGCAGTCCGGGACAGGTCCGTGGCTACACCTTC. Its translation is CASSPGQVRGYTF.

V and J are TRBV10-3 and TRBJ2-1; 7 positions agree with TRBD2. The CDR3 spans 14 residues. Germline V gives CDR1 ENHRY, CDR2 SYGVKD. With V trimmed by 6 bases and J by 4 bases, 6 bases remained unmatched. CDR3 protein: CAIRGGGSYNEQFF. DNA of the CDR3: TGTGCCATCAGGGGCGGGGGAAGTTACAATGAGCAGTTCTTC.

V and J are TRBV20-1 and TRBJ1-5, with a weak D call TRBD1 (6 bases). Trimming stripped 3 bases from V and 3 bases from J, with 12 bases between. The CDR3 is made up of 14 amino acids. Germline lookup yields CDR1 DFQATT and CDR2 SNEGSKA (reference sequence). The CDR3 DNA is TGCAGTGCTAGTACGGGACACCACAATCAGCCCCAGCATTTT. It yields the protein CSASTGHHNQPQHF.

The CDR3 spells CASSLGVSGDEQFF. The CDR3 DNA reads as TGTGCCAGCAGCCTTGGGGTTAGCGGGGATGAGCAGTTCTTC. The chain links TRBV7-9 to TRBJ2-1, with TRBD2 identical over 8 bases. The CDR3 contains 14 residues. Germline assignment: CDR1 SEHNR and CDR2 FQNEAQ (reference sequence). V dropped 5 bases and J dropped 8; count of bases not matched to a gene: 8.

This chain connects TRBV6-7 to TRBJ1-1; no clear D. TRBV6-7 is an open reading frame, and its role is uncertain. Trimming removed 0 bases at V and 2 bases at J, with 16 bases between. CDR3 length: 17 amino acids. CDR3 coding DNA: TGTGCCAGCAGTTACTCCGGTGAGGAAATGGAAAACACTGAAGCTTTCTTT. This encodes CASSYSGEEMENTEAFF.

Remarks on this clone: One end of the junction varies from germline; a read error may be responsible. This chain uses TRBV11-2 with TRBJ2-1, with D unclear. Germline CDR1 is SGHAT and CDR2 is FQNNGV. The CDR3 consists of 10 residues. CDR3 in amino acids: CASSYHEQFF. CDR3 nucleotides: TGTGCCAGCAGCTACCATGAGCAGTTCTTC.

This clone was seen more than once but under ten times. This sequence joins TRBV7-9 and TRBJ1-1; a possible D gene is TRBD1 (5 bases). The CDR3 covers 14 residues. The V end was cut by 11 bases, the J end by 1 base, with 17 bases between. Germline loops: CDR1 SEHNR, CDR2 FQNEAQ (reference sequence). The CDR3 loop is CALDWGLKNTEAFF. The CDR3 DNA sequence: TGTGCCCTAGACTGGGGACTCAAGAACACTGAAGCTTTCTTT.

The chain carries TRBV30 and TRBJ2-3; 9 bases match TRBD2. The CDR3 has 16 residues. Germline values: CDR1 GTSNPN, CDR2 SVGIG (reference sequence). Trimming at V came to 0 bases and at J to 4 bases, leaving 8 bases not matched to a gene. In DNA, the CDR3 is TGTGCCTGGAGTGTTGGCGGGGGGGGTTCCGCAGATACGCAGTATTTT. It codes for CAWSVGGGGSADTQYF.

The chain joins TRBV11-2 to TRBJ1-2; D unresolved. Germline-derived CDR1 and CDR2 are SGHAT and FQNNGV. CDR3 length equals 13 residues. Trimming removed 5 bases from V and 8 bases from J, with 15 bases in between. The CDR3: CASSHGKARGYTF. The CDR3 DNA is TGTGCCAGCAGCCATGGGAAGGCGCGGGGCTACACCTTC.

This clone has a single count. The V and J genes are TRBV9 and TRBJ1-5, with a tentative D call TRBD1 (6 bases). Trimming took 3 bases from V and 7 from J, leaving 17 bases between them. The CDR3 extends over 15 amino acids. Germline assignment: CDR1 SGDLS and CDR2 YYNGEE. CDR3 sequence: CASSALGGENQPQHF. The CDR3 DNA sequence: TGTGCCAGCAGCGCCCTAGGGGGGGAAAACCAGCCCCAGCATTTT. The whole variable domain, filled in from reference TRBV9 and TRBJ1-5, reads DSGVTQTPKHLITATGQRVTLRCSPRSGDLSVYWYQQSLDQGLQFLIQYYNGEERAKGNILERFSAQQFPDLHSELNLSSLELGDSALYFCASSALGGENQPQHFGDGTRLSIL.

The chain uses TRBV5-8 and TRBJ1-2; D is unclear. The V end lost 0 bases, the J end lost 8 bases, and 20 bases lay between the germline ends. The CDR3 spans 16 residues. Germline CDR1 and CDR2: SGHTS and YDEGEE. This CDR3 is CASSLAGRRVLRGYTF. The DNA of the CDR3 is TGTGCCAGCAGCTTGGCCGGGAGAAGGGTACTCCGCGGCTACACCTTC.

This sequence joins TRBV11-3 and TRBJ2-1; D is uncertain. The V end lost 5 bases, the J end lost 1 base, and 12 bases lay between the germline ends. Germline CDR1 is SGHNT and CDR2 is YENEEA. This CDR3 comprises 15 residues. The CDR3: CASSPKVGSYNEQFF. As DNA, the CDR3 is TGTGCCAGCAGCCCCAAAGTTGGTTCCTACAATGAGCAGTTCTTC.

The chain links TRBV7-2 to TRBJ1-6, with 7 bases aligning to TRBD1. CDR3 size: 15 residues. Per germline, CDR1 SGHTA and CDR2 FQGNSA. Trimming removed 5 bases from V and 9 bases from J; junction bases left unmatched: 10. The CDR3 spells CASSLHTGVSSPLHF. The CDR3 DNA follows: TGTGCCAGCAGCCTTCATACAGGGGTTAGTTCACCCCTCCACTTT. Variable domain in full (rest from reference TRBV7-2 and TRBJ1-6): GAGVSQSPSNKVTEKGKDVELRCDPISGHTALYWYRQSLGQGLEFLIYFQGNSAPDKSGLPSDRFSAERTGGSVSTLTIQRTQQEDSAVYLCASSLHTGVSSPLHFGNGTRLTVT.

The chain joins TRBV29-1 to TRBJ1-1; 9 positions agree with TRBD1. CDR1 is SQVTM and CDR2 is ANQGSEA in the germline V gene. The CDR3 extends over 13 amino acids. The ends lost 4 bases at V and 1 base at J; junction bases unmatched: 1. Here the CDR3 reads CSVGGQGNTEAFF. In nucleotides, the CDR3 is TGCAGCGTTGGGGGACAGGGGAACACTGAAGCTTTCTTT.